This T cell receptor (beta chain) is from a study of post-analysis software for immune sequencing data. Whole-study findings and limits: Among a handful of TRBV segments more frequent in patients than controls were TRBV5-6, TRBV5-1 and TRBV20-1.

Trimming cost V 3 bases and J 4 bases; bases outside gene matches: 9. The CDR3 length is 16 residues. Germline loops: CDR1 DFQATT, CDR2 SNEGSKA (reference sequence). Included in the TCR beta cDNA libraries were unique molecular identifiers. MiXCR, run by TCRdb on the PCR reads, gives a single entry per CDR3 protein. The sample shows about 430,000 distinct CDR3 sequences, roughly 40% of them seen only once. For this clonotype: Its target is not known.

The J gene is TRBJ1-1, the V gene TRBV20-1; 12 bases map to TRBD1. This sequence originates from a girl aged 2 to 10 with multiple sclerosis. Source material: blood. CDR3 in amino acids: CSASSGTGGVRTEAFF. The CDR3 DNA reads TGCAGTGCTAGCTCCGGGACAGGGGGCGTTCGCACTGAAGCTTTCTTT.